This T cell receptor beta chain appears in the sequencing data of a study of post-analysis software for immune sequencing data. Overall study context: Both relapsing-remitting and secondary progressive multiple sclerosis featured among the disease courses, as did progressive-relapsing multiple sclerosis.

With respect to this clonotype: No antigen is known for it.

TCR beta libraries were prepared from cDNA with unique molecular identifiers. A population of roughly 0.95 to 10 million T cells gave rise to about half a million cDNA molecules. TCRdb re-derived calls from the PCR reads in MiXCR, one entry per CDR3 protein. The data show about 770,000 distinct CDR3 sequences, under 60% seen once. Study-level results: F-measure co-clustering was strong for batch-matched samples.

This clonotype originated in a girl aged 5-17 years with multiple sclerosis. The material sequenced was blood.

CDR3 sequence: CATSDPGQSNYGYTF. CDR3 bases: TGTGCCACCAGTGATCCGGGACAGAGTAACTATGGCTACACCTTC. The chain recombines TRBV24-1 with TRBJ1-2, with 7 bases aligning to TRBD1. The CDR3 consists of 15 residues. After removal of 3 bases from V and 1 base from J, the junction contained 4 bases not matched to a gene. Germline V lookup: CDR1 KGHDR, CDR2 SFDVKD.